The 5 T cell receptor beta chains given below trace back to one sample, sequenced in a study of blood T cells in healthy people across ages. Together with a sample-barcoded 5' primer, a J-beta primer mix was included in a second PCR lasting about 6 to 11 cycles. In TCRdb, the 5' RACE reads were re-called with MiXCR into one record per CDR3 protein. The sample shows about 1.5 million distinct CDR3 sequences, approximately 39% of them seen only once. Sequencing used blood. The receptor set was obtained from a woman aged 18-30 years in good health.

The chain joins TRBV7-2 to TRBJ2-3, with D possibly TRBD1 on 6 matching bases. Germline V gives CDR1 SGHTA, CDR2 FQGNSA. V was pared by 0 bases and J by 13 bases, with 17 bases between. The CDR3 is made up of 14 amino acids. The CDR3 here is CASSLAGAPPQKYF. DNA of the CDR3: TGTGCCAGCAGCTTAGCGGGGGCCCCTCCACAGAAGTATTTT.

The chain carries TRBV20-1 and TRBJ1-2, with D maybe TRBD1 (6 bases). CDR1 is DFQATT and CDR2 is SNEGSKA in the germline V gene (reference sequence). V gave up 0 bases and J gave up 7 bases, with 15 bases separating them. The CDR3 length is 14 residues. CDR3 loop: CSAREQGSSGGYTF. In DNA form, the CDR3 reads TGCAGTGCTAGAGAACAGGGATCGAGCGGTGGCTACACCTTC.

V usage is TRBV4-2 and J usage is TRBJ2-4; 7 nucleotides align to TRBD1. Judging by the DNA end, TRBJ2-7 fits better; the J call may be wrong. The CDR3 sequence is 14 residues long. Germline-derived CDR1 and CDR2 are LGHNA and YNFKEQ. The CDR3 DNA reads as TGTGCCAGCAGCCGAGACAGGGCTCAATACGAGCAGTACTTC. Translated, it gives CASSRDRAQYEQYF.

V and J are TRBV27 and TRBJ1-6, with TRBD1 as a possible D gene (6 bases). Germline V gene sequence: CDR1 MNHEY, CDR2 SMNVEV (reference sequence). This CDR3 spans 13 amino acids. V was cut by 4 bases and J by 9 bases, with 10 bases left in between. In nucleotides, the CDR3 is TGTGCCAGCAGTTGTGGGACACTTTCACCCCTCCACTTT. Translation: CASSCGTLSPLHF.

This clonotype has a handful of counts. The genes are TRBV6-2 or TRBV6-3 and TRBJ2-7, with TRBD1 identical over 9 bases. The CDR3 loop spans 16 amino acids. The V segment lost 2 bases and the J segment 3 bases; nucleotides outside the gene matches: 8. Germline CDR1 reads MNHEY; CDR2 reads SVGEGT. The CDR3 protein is CASSYGRQGVRYEQYF. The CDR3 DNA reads TGTGCCAGCAGTTACGGCCGACAGGGGGTTCGCTACGAGCAGTACTTC.